A single sample gave rise to the 19 T cell receptor beta chains below, sequenced in a study of spatial heterogeneity in lung cancer. Indicated time point: sample taken at primary tumor resection. Researchers sequenced whole RNA taken from tumor, nontumor lung or frozen PBMC without sorting. TCRdb independently ran MiXCR on the 5' RACE reads; one entry per CDR3 protein. This sample carries some 50,000 distinct CDR3 sequences, 7.6% of them seen once, and the ten largest clones take about 13%. Here the sequenced sample was PBMCs, taken at surgery. The receptors come from a female donor with early-stage non-small cell lung cancer.

V and J are TRBV10-3 and TRBJ2-1; D perhaps matches TRBD1 (5 bases). The germline V gene has CDR1 ENHRY and CDR2 SYGVKD. The CDR3 has 14 amino acids. The V end lost 0 bases, the J end lost 8 bases, and 11 bases lay between the germline ends. CDR3 nucleotides: TGTGCCATCAGTGAGTCGGCAGGGAAGTATGAGCAGTTCTTC. It specifies CAISESAGKYEQFF.

This clonotype was seen many times. This chain links TRBV20-1 with TRBJ2-5; no firm D call. V lost 0 bases, J lost 5 bases, and 16 bases lay in between. The germline V gene encodes CDR1 DFQATT and CDR2 SNEGSKA (reference sequence). The CDR3 has 15 amino acids. CDR3 bases: TGCAGTGCTAGAGATCTTGGTCATGGGTGGGAGACCCAGTACTTC. Residues: CSARDLGHGWETQYF.

A few counts support this clonotype. The chain couples TRBV6-2 or TRBV6-3 to TRBJ2-1; D is uncertain. V was pared by 4 bases and J by 2 bases, with 6 bases between. Per germline, CDR1 MNHEY and CDR2 SVGEGT. This CDR3 contains 13 residues. CDR3: CASSLEAYNEQFF. Written as DNA, the CDR3 is TGTGCCAGCAGTTTAGAGGCCTACAATGAGCAGTTCTTC.

This clonotype was counted at least ten times. This chain connects TRBV12-3 or TRBV12-4 to TRBJ2-1; 10 nucleotides align to TRBD2. J lost 0 bases, V lost 8 bases, and 10 bases had no gene match. The CDR3 length is 17 residues. The CDR3 here is CASRGLAAKGSYNEQFF. CDR3 coding DNA: TGTGCCAGCCGAGGACTAGCGGCGAAGGGCTCCTACAATGAGCAGTTCTTC.

This sequence joins TRBV29-1 and TRBJ1-3, with TRBD1 as a possible D gene (6 bases). Trimming stripped 7 bases from V and 3 bases from J, with 19 bases between. The germline V gene has CDR1 SQVTM and CDR2 ANQGSEA. The CDR3 sequence is 15 residues long. The CDR3 sequence is CSADRAGAGGNTIYF. The CDR3 nucleotides are TGCAGCGCCGATCGTGCAGGGGCAGGTGGAAACACCATATATTTT. Using reference TRBV29-1 and TRBJ1-3 for the parts outside the CDR3, the full variable domain is SAVISQKPSRDICQRGTSLTIQCQVDSQVTMMFWYRQQPGQSLTLIATANQGSEATYESGFVIDKFPISRPNLTFSTLTVSNMSPEDSSIYLCSADRAGAGGNTIYFGEGSWLTVV.

This clonotype was seen more than once but under ten times. The V call is TRBV11-2, the J call TRBJ1-2, with D maybe TRBD1 (6 bases). Per germline, CDR1 SGHAT and CDR2 FQNNGV. The germline V and J ends were trimmed by 0 bases and 11 bases, with 16 bases remaining between them. This CDR3 has 14 residues. The chain's CDR3 is CASSLDTGTRPYTF. The CDR3 DNA reads as TGTGCCAGCAGCTTAGATACAGGGACCAGACCTTACACCTTC.

Many counts were recorded for this clonotype. The rearrangement joins TRBV12-3 or TRBV12-4 to TRBJ2-5; D uncertain. Trimming stripped 6 bases from V and 4 bases from J, with 21 bases between. The CDR3 sequence is 16 residues long. The CDR3 nucleotides are TGTGCCAGCAGCCCCAGTAGCTTCGACACAAGAGAGACCCAGTACTTC. Its protein product is CASSPSSFDTRETQYF.

This clonotype was seen ten or more times. The chain couples TRBV6-2 or TRBV6-3 to TRBJ1-5; D might be TRBD1 (5 bases). CDR1 is MNHEY, CDR2 SVGEGT, per germline. The CDR3 contains 15 residues. Trimming removed 5 bases from V and 2 bases from J, with 13 bases in between. Here the CDR3 DNA reads TGTGCCAGCAGTCAGGGCCCCTTGGGCAATCAGCCCCAGCATTTT. This encodes CASSQGPLGNQPQHF.

This chain connects TRBV12-3 or TRBV12-4 to TRBJ1-5; 7 bases fit TRBD1. With 5 bases clipped from V and 15 bases from J, the junction kept 10 bases outside the gene matches. This CDR3 has 12 amino acids. The CDR3 here is CASSLRQGAPHF. CDR3 in DNA: TGTGCCAGCAGTCTCAGACAGGGTGCCCCGCATTTT.

The chain combines TRBV4-3 with TRBJ1-2; 11 nucleotides align to TRBD1. This CDR3 is built from 15 residues. With 2 bases clipped from V and 9 bases from J, the junction kept 8 bases outside the gene matches. Germline V gene data show CDR1 as LGHNA and CDR2 as YSLEER. The CDR3 DNA follows: TGCGCCAGCAGCCAATGGACAGGGGGCGACTCAAGCTACACCTTC. Translating it yields CASSQWTGGDSSYTF.

The CDR3 spells CASSYPRNRIGNEQYF. The DNA for the CDR3 is TGTGCCAGCAGTTACCCCCGAAACAGAATTGGGAACGAGCAGTACTTC. This rearrangement joins TRBV6-6 to TRBJ2-7; D gene uncertain. From germline, CDR1 is MNHNY and CDR2 SVGAGI (reference sequence). The CDR3 totals 16 residues. Trimming removed 2 bases at V and 5 bases at J, with 19 bases between.

This clonotype came up a few times. The chain couples TRBV20-1 to TRBJ1-6, with 7 positions matching TRBD1. Germline CDR1 reads DFQATT; CDR2 reads SNEGSKA (reference sequence). V lost 3 bases and J lost 13; bases outside the gene matches: 12. This CDR3 is built from 14 residues. CDR3 sequence: CSASPSGGGLPLHF. Written as DNA, the CDR3 is TGCAGTGCTAGTCCTTCAGGGGGTGGTTTGCCCCTCCACTTT.

This clonotype occurred a few times. The chain combines TRBV29-1 with TRBJ2-1, with D possibly being TRBD2 (6 bases). The CDR3 covers 13 residues. Germline lookup yields CDR1 SQVTM and CDR2 ANQGSEA. This chain's CDR3 is CGGLEGSYNEQFF. The CDR3 nucleotides read TGCGGAGGGCTTGAGGGCTCCTACAATGAGCAGTTCTTC.

This clonotype was observed at least ten times. V and J are TRBV29-1 and TRBJ2-3, with TRBD2 identical over 8 bases. The V gene's germline CDR1 is SQVTM and CDR2 ANQGSEA. This CDR3 is built from 14 residues. Trimming took 6 bases from V and 0 from J; bases not matched to a gene: 5. CDR3 protein: CSVGLGVSTDTQYF. The CDR3 DNA is TGCAGCGTGGGACTAGGCGTTAGCACAGATACGCAGTATTTT.

Here the CDR3 reads CASSQDLRAGASYEQYF. The CDR3 nucleotides read TGTGCCAGCAGCCAAGATCTGCGAGCGGGGGCCTCCTACGAGCAGTACTTC. This chain connects TRBV4-2 to TRBJ2-7; 8 nucleotides align to TRBD2. V trimming: 0 bases; J trimming: 0 bases; junction bases outside the gene matches: 7. Germline assignment: CDR1 LGHNA and CDR2 YNFKEQ. CDR3 length equals 17 residues.

In this sample, this clonotype turned up a few times. The chain couples TRBV7-2 to TRBJ2-2; D remains ambiguous. Trimming pared 5 bases from V and 1 base from J, leaving 14 bases between. The V gene's germline CDR1 is SGHTA and CDR2 FQGNSA. The CDR3 contains 16 residues. In nucleotides, the CDR3 is TGTGCCAGCAGCCCCTCTTTGTGGGGGAACACCGGGGAGCTGTTTTTT. It codes for CASSPSLWGNTGELFF.

In its sample, this clonotype was seen many times. The genes are TRBV7-9 and TRBJ2-7; no clear D gene. The CDR3 totals 12 residues. V shed 6 bases and J shed 6 bases, with 12 bases lying between them. The germline gives CDR1 SEHNR, CDR2 FQNEAQ (reference sequence). The CDR3 DNA reads as TGTGCCAGCAGTTATAGAGAACTCGAGCAGTACTTC. This translates into CASSYRELEQYF.

The rearrangement uses TRBV9 and TRBJ2-3; no clear D gene. With 0 bases removed from V and 2 bases from J, the gap between germline ends came to 7 bases. The CDR3 loop spans 14 amino acids. Germline lookup yields CDR1 SGDLS and CDR2 YYNGEE. CDR3 protein: CASSVGWDTDTQYF. DNA for the CDR3: TGTGCCAGCAGCGTAGGATGGGACACAGATACGCAGTATTTT.

There are many counts of this clonotype. The chain employs TRBV9 and TRBJ1-1, with D hard to call. Germline loops: CDR1 SGDLS, CDR2 YYNGEE. Trimming pared 2 bases from V and 9 bases from J, leaving 14 bases between. CDR3 length: 13 residues. The CDR3 bases are TGTGCCAGCAGCGTCGCCTCCGGAGGGAAAGCTTTCTTT. Protein: CASSVASGGKAFF.